These 32 T cell receptor beta chains came from one sample sequenced in a study of T cells in Graves' hyperthyroidism and ophthalmopathy. TCR beta CDR3 region amplification was performed from RNA transcripts. A set of HTBI primers served as the primers for a first-round RT-PCR of the TCR CDR3. TCRdb used MiXCR to reprocess the multiplex PCR reads, holding one entry per CDR3 protein. The profile shows a few hundred thousand distinct CDR3 sequences, 15% to 18% of them singletons. Sequencing used blood. Source of these receptors: a woman aged 25 to 45 with Graves' hyperthyroidism.

This clonotype has ten or more counts. The rearrangement links TRBV20-1 to TRBJ1-2, with D tentatively TRBD1 (6 bases). The CDR3 is made up of 12 amino acids. Per the germline V gene, CDR1 is DFQATT and CDR2 is SNEGSKA (reference sequence). V was trimmed by 0 bases and J by 7 bases, leaving 9 bases between them. This chain's CDR3 is CSARESGVGYTF. Written as DNA, the CDR3 is TGCAGTGCTAGAGAATCAGGGGTTGGCTACACCTTC.

A few counts support this clonotype. V gene TRBV7-9 combines with J gene TRBJ2-3, with a weak D call TRBD2 (5 bases). V dropped 5 bases and J dropped 6 bases, with 12 bases sitting between them. The CDR3 is 13 amino acids. Germline CDR1 and CDR2: SEHNR and FQNEAQ (reference sequence). CDR3 in amino acids: CASSIGEWDTQYF. Written as DNA, the CDR3 is TGTGCCAGCAGCATCGGGGAGTGGGATACGCAGTATTTT.

In this sample, this clonotype turned up many times. This chain uses TRBV3-1 with TRBJ2-2, with 7 nucleotides matching TRBD2. Germline trimming cut 3 bases from V and 2 bases from J; bases unmatched to any gene: 3. Germline V gene data show CDR1 as LGHDT and CDR2 as YNNKEL (reference sequence). CDR3 length: 15 residues. The CDR3 protein is CASSQETSNTGELFF. The CDR3, as DNA: TGTGCCAGCAGCCAGGAGACTAGCAACACCGGGGAGCTGTTTTTT. Full variable domain (outside the CDR3, taken from reference TRBV3-1 and TRBJ2-2): DTAVSQTPKYLVTQMGNDKSIKCEQNLGHDTMYWYKQDSKKFLKIMFSYNNKELIINETVPNRFSPKSPDKAHLNLHINSLELGDSAVYFCASSQETSNTGELFFGEGSRLTVL.

This clonotype came up many times. V is TRBV7-2 and J is TRBJ2-1; TRBD2 matches at 10 bases. The CDR3 covers 15 residues. The germline CDR1 and CDR2 sequences are SGHTA and FQGNSA. The junction had 5 bases not matched to a gene; V was cut back by 5 bases and J by 4 bases. CDR3 sequence reads: CASSIGTSAYNEQFF. CDR3 DNA sequence: TGTGCCAGCAGCATAGGGACTAGCGCTTACAATGAGCAGTTCTTC.

This clonotype came up many times. V and J are TRBV11-2 and TRBJ2-3, with 7 bases matching TRBD1. The CDR3 has 16 residues. From germline, CDR1 is SGHAT and CDR2 FQNNGV. V lost 1 base to trimming and J lost 2 bases; unmatched junction nucleotides: 6. The CDR3 reads CASSLVGGADTDTQYF. In DNA, the CDR3 is TGTGCCAGCAGCTTAGTAGGGGGCGCCGACACAGATACGCAGTATTTT.

This clonotype has at least ten counts. The rearrangement uses TRBV27 and TRBJ2-7; D remains unclear. Trimming left V 2 bases short and J 6 bases short, with 14 bases between. This CDR3 comprises 14 residues. CDR1 MNHEY and CDR2 SMNVEV come from the germline V gene (reference sequence). The CDR3 DNA sequence: TGTGCCAGCAGTTTACTACCAGTCTTTTCCGAGCAGTACTTC. Translation gives CASSLLPVFSEQYF.

The chain is built from TRBV20-1 and TRBJ1-4, with D possibly being TRBD1 (5 bases). Trimming pared 6 bases from V and 0 bases from J, leaving 11 bases between. This CDR3 spans 14 amino acids. Germline V CDR1 and CDR2: DFQATT, SNEGSKA (reference sequence). The CDR3 region is CSASRVATNEKLFF. The CDR3 DNA reads as TGCAGTGCAAGCAGGGTTGCAACTAATGAAAAACTGTTTTTT.

The gene calls are TRBV2 and TRBJ2-3, with D unclear. Germline values: CDR1 SNHLY, CDR2 FYNNEI. This CDR3 has 12 residues. V was pared by 7 bases and J by 0 bases, with 5 bases between. CDR3 amino acids: CASTGSTDTQYF. The CDR3 DNA is TGTGCCAGCACCGGGAGCACAGATACGCAGTATTTT. Supplemented by reference TRBV2 and TRBJ2-3, the full variable domain reads EPEVTQTPSHQVTQMGQEVILRCVPISNHLYFYWYRQILGQKVEFLVSFYNNEISEKSEIFDDQFSVERPDGSNFTLKIRSTKLEDSAMYFCASTGSTDTQYFGPGTRLTVL.

This clonotype was recorded many times. The chain recombines TRBV27 with TRBJ2-6; the D is unclear. The CDR3 is 15 residues long. The germline V gene encodes CDR1 MNHEY and CDR2 SMNVEV (reference sequence). V lost 4 bases and J lost 4, with 11 bases in between. The CDR3 nucleotides read TGTGCCAGCAGTTCGATGGTCTCCGGGGCCAACGTCCTGACTTTC. This sequence encodes CASSSMVSGANVLTF. The whole variable domain, remainder taken from reference TRBV27 and TRBJ2-6, is EAQVTQNPRYLITVTGKKLTVTCSQNMNHEYMSWYRQDPGLGLRQIYYSMNVEVTDKGDVPEGYKVSRKEKRNFPLILESPSPNQTSLYFCASSSMVSGANVLTFGAGSRLTVL.

This clonotype was seen repeatedly, ten times or more. This chain connects TRBV28 to TRBJ2-7, with D unclear. The CDR3 runs to 14 residues. V was pared by 8 bases and J by 7 bases, with 21 bases between. Per the germline V gene, CDR1 is MDHEN and CDR2 is SYDVKM. The CDR3 protein is CASYNTGLGREQYF. Written as DNA, the CDR3 is TGTGCCAGCTACAACACCGGGCTGGGAAGGGAGCAGTACTTC. Full variable domain (rest looked up from reference TRBV28 and TRBJ2-7): DVKVTQSSRYLVKRTGEKVFLECVQDMDHENMFWYRQDPGLGLRLIYFSYDVKMKEKGDIPEGYSVSREKKERFSLILESASTNQTSMYLCASYNTGLGREQYFGPGTRLTVT.

This clonotype showed up many times. V usage is TRBV2 and J usage is TRBJ2-7; 7 bases agree with TRBD1. From germline, CDR1 is SNHLY and CDR2 FYNNEI. With 5 bases clipped from V and 3 bases from J, the junction kept 13 bases outside the gene matches. The CDR3 length is 16 residues. As DNA, the CDR3 is TGTGCCAGCAGTTCGACCAAGGACAGGATAGTCTACGAGCAGTACTTC. Protein product: CASSSTKDRIVYEQYF.

This clonotype occurred many times. The rearrangement joins TRBV28 to TRBJ1-1; unclear D gene. Germline V lookup: CDR1 MDHEN, CDR2 SYDVKM. With 3 bases removed from V and 1 base from J, the gap between germline ends came to 6 bases. The CDR3 has 13 residues. The chain's CDR3 is CASSFWGNTEAFF. The CDR3 DNA reads as TGTGCCAGCAGTTTCTGGGGGAACACTGAAGCTTTCTTT.

There are many counts of this clonotype. The chain recombines TRBV20-1 with TRBJ2-7; TRBD2 is a possible D gene (5 bases). This CDR3 has 12 residues. Germline lookup yields CDR1 DFQATT and CDR2 SNEGSKA (reference sequence). V dropped 1 base and J dropped 6 bases, with 10 bases sitting between them. CDR3 residues: CSARARRAEQYF. The CDR3, as DNA: TGCAGTGCTAGAGCTAGGCGGGCCGAGCAGTACTTC.

This clonotype came up many times. This chain joins TRBV6-6 and TRBJ2-5, with a weak D call TRBD1 (6 bases). Germline V gene data show CDR1 as MNHNY and CDR2 as SVGAGI (reference sequence). This CDR3 has 16 amino acids. Trimming took off 2 bases at V and 0 bases at J, with 13 bases between the two ends. The CDR3 sequence: CASSYTHRDNQETQYF. The CDR3 DNA reads TGTGCCAGCAGTTACACCCACCGGGACAACCAAGAGACCCAGTACTTC.

This clonotype was observed a few times. This chain uses TRBV19 with TRBJ1-1; no reliable D call. This CDR3 region has 15 residues. Germline V lookup: CDR1 LNHDA, CDR2 SQIVND (reference sequence). Trimming removed 3 bases at V and 4 bases at J, with 15 bases between. The CDR3 DNA follows: TGTGCCAGTAGTATTCACGAACAGCGTTTCACTGAAGCTTTCTTT. Its translation is CASSIHEQRFTEAFF.

In its sample, this clonotype was seen many times. This chain links TRBV20-1 with TRBJ2-2; TRBD1 matches 11 bases. The CDR3 is made up of 16 amino acids. V gave up 2 bases and J gave up 4 bases; unmatched junction bases: 6. Germline V CDR1 and CDR2: DFQATT, SNEGSKA (reference sequence). CDR3 sequence: CSARRDGTGGTGELFF. DNA for the CDR3: TGCAGTGCTAGACGGGACGGGACAGGGGGCACCGGGGAGCTGTTTTTT.

This clonotype was seen ten or more times. The rearrangement links TRBV5-1 to TRBJ2-1; 8 bases fit TRBD2. The length of the CDR3 is 15 residues. Germline values: CDR1 SGHRS, CDR2 YFSETQ. V lost 0 bases and J lost 8; bases outside the gene matches: 7. This CDR3 is CASSLAERELDEQFF. The DNA for the CDR3 is TGCGCCAGCAGCTTGGCGGAGCGGGAGTTGGATGAGCAGTTCTTC.

In nucleotides, the CDR3 is TGTGCCAGCAGTTATGACCAAGGGAATGAGCAGTTCTTC. It codes for CASSYDQGNEQFF. The chain couples TRBV6-5 to TRBJ2-1, with D unclear. Germline-derived CDR1 and CDR2 are MNHEY and SVGAGI. The CDR3 spans 13 residues. V was pared by 3 bases and J by 7 bases, with 10 bases between.

The sample holds a few counts of this clonotype. In DNA, the CDR3 is TGTGCCAGCAGCACCCTAGCGGGAAGCACAGATACGCAGTATTTT. Protein sequence: CASSTLAGSTDTQYF. This chain joins TRBV14 and TRBJ2-3; 9 nucleotides line up with TRBD2. After removal of 5 bases from V and 0 bases from J, the junction contained 3 bases not matched to a gene. This CDR3 is 15 amino acids long. Germline values: CDR1 SGHDN, CDR2 FVKESK. Full variable domain (outside the CDR3, taken from reference TRBV14 and TRBJ2-3): EAGVTQFPSHSVIEKGQTVTLRCDPISGHDNLYWYRRVMGKEIKFLLHFVKESKQDESGMPNNRFLAERTGGTYSTLKVQPAELEDSGVYFCASSTLAGSTDTQYFGPGTRLTVL.

This clonotype came up a few times. V usage is TRBV7-9 and J usage is TRBJ2-3; tentatively, D is TRBD2 (6 bases). V was trimmed by 5 bases and J by 6 bases, leaving 24 bases between them. CDR1 SEHNR and CDR2 FQNEAQ come from the germline V gene (reference sequence). This CDR3 has 17 residues. The CDR3 DNA is TGTGCCAGCAGCCCCCGCTCGGGCCAGGGACTGGCGGATACGCAGTATTTT. It specifies CASSPRSGQGLADTQYF.

The chain links TRBV7-9 to TRBJ1-1; unclear D gene. The CDR3 contains 13 residues. Trimming removed 2 bases from V and 3 bases from J, with 7 bases in between. The germline V gene encodes CDR1 SEHNR and CDR2 FQNEAQ (reference sequence). The CDR3 DNA follows: TGTGCCAGCAGCTTATACGGAGACACTGAAGCTTTCTTT. This sequence encodes CASSLYGDTEAFF.

The table lists this clonotype with many counts. This chain connects TRBV7-2 to TRBJ1-5; 10 nucleotides match TRBD1. Germline CDR1 reads SGHTA; CDR2 reads FQGNSA. The CDR3 loop spans 15 amino acids. V lost 5 bases to trimming and J lost 5 bases; unmatched junction nucleotides: 6. The CDR3 DNA sequence: TGTGCCAGCAGCACGATGACAGGGGGCTATCAGCCCCAGCATTTT. This gives the protein CASSTMTGGYQPQHF.

The sample holds many counts of this clonotype. The V and J genes are TRBV20-1 and TRBJ2-1; TRBD2 matches 8 bases. The CDR3 runs 14 residues. Germline V gene lookup returns CDR1 DFQATT and CDR2 SNEGSKA (reference sequence). V lost 0 bases to trimming and J lost 4 bases; unmatched junction nucleotides: 2. The CDR3 nucleotides are TGCAGTGCTAGAGAGAAGCGGGAGTACAATGAGCAGTTCTTC. Translated, it gives CSAREKREYNEQFF.

To note about this clonotype: One junction end disagrees with the germline gene, perhaps due to a read error. The chain has TRBV19 and TRBJ1-4; no reliable D call. From germline, CDR1 is LNHDA and CDR2 SQIVND (reference sequence). This CDR3 region has 16 residues. CDR3 DNA sequence: TGTGCCACTGCTGTCTGGGCACCGTCCACTAAAGAAAAACTGTTTTTT. Translation: CATAVWAPSTKEKLFF.

This clonotype occurred many times. The chain joins TRBV6-2 or TRBV6-3 to TRBJ1-1; 9 bases fit TRBD1. CDR1 and CDR2 (germline): MNHEY, SVGEGT. Trimming removed 6 bases from V and 2 bases from J; junction bases left unmatched: 13. CDR3 length: 17 amino acids. Written as DNA, the CDR3 is TGTGCCAGCAGCCTCGGTAGATGGGACAGGGCAAACACTGAAGCTTTCTTT. Translated, it gives CASSLGRWDRANTEAFF.

CDR3 protein: CASSAFRSGYQETQYF. Here the CDR3 DNA reads TGTGCCAGCAGTGCCTTCAGGTCAGGGTACCAAGAGACCCAGTACTTC. This rearrangement joins TRBV6-1 to TRBJ2-5, with D tentatively TRBD1 (5 bases). V lost 4 bases, J lost 0 bases, and 15 bases lay in between. CDR1 MNHNS and CDR2 SASEGT come from the germline V gene. This CDR3 spans 16 amino acids.

This clonotype was recorded at least ten times. The chain recombines TRBV6-1 with TRBJ1-1; weak D call: TRBD1 (5 bases). The V gene's germline CDR1 is MNHNS and CDR2 SASEGT. V was shortened by 10 bases and J by 5 bases, with 23 bases between the two germline ends. The CDR3 sequence is 15 residues long. CDR3 amino acids: CATLRGGRDGTEAFF. For the CDR3, the DNA is TGTGCCACTCTGAGGGGTGGCAGGGATGGAACTGAAGCTTTCTTT.

In this sample, this clonotype turned up many times. The chain employs TRBV5-1 and TRBJ2-7; the D is unclear. V dropped 3 bases and J dropped 0 bases, with 16 bases sitting between them. Germline V gene lookup returns CDR1 SGHRS and CDR2 YFSETQ. The CDR3 extends over 16 amino acids. The CDR3 sequence is CASSSARTGSSYEQYF. DNA for the CDR3: TGCGCCAGCAGCTCAGCCCGGACGGGTAGCTCCTACGAGCAGTACTTC.

This clonotype was found many times. This chain uses TRBV7-2 with TRBJ2-3, with 9 bases matching TRBD2. Germline V CDR1 and CDR2: SGHTA, FQGNSA. The CDR3 has 16 amino acids. Germline trimming cut 5 bases from V and 6 bases from J; bases unmatched to any gene: 12. The CDR3 DNA follows: TGTGCCAGCAGCCCCCAGGGACTAGCAGGCGCGGATACGCAGTATTTT. Translation gives CASSPQGLAGADTQYF.

This chain joins TRBV4-1 and TRBJ2-6; no firm D call. Trimming pared 3 bases from V and 2 bases from J, leaving 2 bases between. This CDR3 contains 13 residues. Germline values: CDR1 MGHRA, CDR2 YSYEKL. CDR3 amino acids: CASSQPGANVLTF. The CDR3 DNA reads TGCGCCAGCAGCCAGCCTGGGGCCAACGTCCTGACTTTC.

Concerning this clonotype itself: It may be a read error: a sequence one base away is much more abundant. The chain employs TRBV6-5 and TRBJ2-7; D call uncertain. This CDR3 contains 13 residues. Germline V gives CDR1 MNHEY, CDR2 SVGAGI. CDR3 nucleotide sequence: TGTGCCAGCAGTCACTCGTTGAACGACGAGCAGTACTTC. It specifies CASSHSLNDEQYF.

Many counts were recorded for this clonotype. This rearrangement joins TRBV2 to TRBJ2-3; the match to TRBD1 covers 9 bases. Germline CDR1 is SNHLY and CDR2 is FYNNEI. This CDR3 is 15 amino acids long. After removal of 4 bases from V and 4 bases from J, the junction contained 6 bases not matched to a gene. The CDR3 sequence is CASSGDRVGADTQYF. CDR3 nucleotide sequence: TGTGCCAGCAGTGGGGACAGGGTTGGTGCAGATACGCAGTATTTT.